This TCR beta chain stems from a study of T cells in Graves' hyperthyroidism and ophthalmopathy. CDR3 size: 14 residues. Germline assignment: CDR1 SNHLY and CDR2 FYNNEI. Trimming took 3 bases from V and 7 from J, leaving 14 bases between them. General study findings and limits: Separation of ophthalmopathy from stable hyperthyroidism was achieved by a 13 V-J model.

It was RNA transcripts that yielded the amplified TCR beta CDR3 regions. The HTBI primer set drove a first-round RT-PCR of the TCR CDR3. TCRdb redid the calling of the multiplex PCR reads with MiXCR, one entry per CDR3 protein. The sample includes 600,000 or so distinct CDR3 sequences, about half seen only once; the top ten take 8% to 8.5%. Lactation, pregnancy, other autoimmune disease or uncontrolled infection led to exclusion of patients. Regarding this clonotype: Its specificity is not known.

This receptor was identified in a woman aged 18-29 years with Graves' hyperthyroidism. This chain connects TRBV2 to TRBJ2-3, with no clear D. Sequenced input: peripheral blood or thyroid tissue (not recorded which). The CDR3 sequence: CASSEKPGRHTQYF. CDR3 bases: TGTGCCAGCAGTGAGAAACCGGGTCGACATACGCAGTATTTT. The full variable domain, in which reference TRBV2 and TRBJ2-3 provide the parts outside the CDR3, is EPEVTQTPSHQVTQMGQEVILRCVPISNHLYFYWYRQILGQKVEFLVSFYNNEISEKSEIFDDQFSVERPDGSNFTLKIRSTKLEDSAMYFCASSEKPGRHTQYFGPGTRLTVL.